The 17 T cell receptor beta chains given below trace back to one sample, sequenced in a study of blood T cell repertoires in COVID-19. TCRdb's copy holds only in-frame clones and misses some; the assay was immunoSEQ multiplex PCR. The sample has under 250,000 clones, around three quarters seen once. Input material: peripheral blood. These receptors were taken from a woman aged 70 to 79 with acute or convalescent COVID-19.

The CDR3 sequence: CASSLPGQGRNEQFF. The CDR3 bases are TGTGCCAGCAGCTTGCCGGGACAGGGGCGCAATGAGCAGTTCTTC. The chain uses TRBV7-2 and TRBJ2-1, with 10 bases that match TRBD1. CDR3 length: 15 amino acids. After removal of 3 bases from V and 6 bases from J, the junction contained 5 bases not matched to a gene. The germline V gene encodes CDR1 SGHTA and CDR2 FQGNSA.

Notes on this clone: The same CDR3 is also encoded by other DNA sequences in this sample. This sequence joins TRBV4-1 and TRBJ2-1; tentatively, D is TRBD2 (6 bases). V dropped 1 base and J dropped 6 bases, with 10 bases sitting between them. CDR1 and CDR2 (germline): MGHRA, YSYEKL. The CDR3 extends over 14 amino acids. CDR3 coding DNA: TGCGCCAGCAGCCAAGTGACTAGTAGCAATGAGCAGTTCTTC. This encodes CASSQVTSSNEQFF.

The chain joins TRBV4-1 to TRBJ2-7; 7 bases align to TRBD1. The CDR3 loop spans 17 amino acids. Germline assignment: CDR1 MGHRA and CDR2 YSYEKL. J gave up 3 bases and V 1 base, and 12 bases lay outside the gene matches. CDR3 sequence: CASSQGTGSNLFYEQYF. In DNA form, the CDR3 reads TGCGCCAGCAGCCAAGGGACAGGTTCAAACCTGTTCTACGAGCAGTACTTC.

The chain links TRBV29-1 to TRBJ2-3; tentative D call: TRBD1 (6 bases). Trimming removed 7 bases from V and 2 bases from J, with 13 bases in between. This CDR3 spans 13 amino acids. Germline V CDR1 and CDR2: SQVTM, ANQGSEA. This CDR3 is CSASGTNTDTQYF. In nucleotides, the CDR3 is TGCAGCGCTTCCGGGACAAACACAGATACGCAGTATTTT.

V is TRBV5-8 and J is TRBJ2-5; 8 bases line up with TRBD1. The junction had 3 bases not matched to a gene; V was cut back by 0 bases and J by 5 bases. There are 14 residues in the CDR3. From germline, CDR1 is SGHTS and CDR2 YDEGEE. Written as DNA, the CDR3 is TGTGCCAGCAGCTTGGGACAGGGGTGGGAGACCCAGTACTTC. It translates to CASSLGQGWETQYF.

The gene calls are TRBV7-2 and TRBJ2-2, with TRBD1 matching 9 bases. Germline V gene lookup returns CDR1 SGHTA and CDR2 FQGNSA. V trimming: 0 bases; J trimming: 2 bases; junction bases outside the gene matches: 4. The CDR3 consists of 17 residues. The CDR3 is CASSLARTGANTGELFF. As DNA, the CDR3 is TGTGCCAGCAGCTTAGCGCGGACAGGGGCTAACACCGGGGAGCTGTTTTTT.

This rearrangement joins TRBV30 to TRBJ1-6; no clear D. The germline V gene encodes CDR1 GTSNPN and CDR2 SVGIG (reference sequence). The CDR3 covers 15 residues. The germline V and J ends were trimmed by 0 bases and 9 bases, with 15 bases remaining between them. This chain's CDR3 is CAWSVRAGGFSPLHF. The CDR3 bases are TGTGCCTGGAGTGTAAGGGCAGGAGGTTTTTCACCCCTCCACTTT. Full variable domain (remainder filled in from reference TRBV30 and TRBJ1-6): SQTIHQWPATLVQPVGSPLSLECTVEGTSNPNLYWYRQAAGRGLQLLFYSVGIGQISSEVPQNLSASRPQDRQFILSSKKLLLSDSGFYLCAWSVRAGGFSPLHFGNGTRLTVT.

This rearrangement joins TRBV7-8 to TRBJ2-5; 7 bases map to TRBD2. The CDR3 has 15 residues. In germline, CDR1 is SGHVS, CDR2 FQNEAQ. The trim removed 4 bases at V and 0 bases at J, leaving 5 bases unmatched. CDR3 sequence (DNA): TGTGCCAGCAGCTATATACGGGGGGACCAAGAGACCCAGTACTTC. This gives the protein CASSYIRGDQETQYF.

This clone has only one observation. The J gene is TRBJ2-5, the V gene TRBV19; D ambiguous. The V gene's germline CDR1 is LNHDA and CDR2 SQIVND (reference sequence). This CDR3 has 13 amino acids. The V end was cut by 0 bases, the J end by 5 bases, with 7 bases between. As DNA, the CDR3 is TGTGCCAGTAGTATAGAATATTTGGAGACCCAGTACTTC. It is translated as CASSIEYLETQYF.

The CDR3 sequence is CASSQTDRGDYEQYV. CDR3 nucleotides: TGTGCCAGCAGCCAAACGGACAGGGGGGACTACGAGCAGTACGTC. The J gene is TRBJ2-7, the V gene TRBV11-2; TRBD1 matches at 10 bases. The trim removed 5 bases at V and 3 bases at J, leaving 7 bases unmatched. The germline V gene encodes CDR1 SGHAT and CDR2 FQNNGV. The CDR3 has 15 amino acids.

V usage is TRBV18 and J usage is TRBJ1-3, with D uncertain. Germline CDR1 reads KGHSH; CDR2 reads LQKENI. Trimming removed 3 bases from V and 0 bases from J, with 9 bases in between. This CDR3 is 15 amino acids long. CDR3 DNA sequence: TGTGCCAGCTCACCTGACATTGTCTCTGGAAACACCATATATTTT. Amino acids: CASSPDIVSGNTIYF.

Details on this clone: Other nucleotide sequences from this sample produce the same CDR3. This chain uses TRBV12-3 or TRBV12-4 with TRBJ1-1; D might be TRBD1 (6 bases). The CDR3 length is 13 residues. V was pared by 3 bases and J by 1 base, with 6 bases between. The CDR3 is CASSLTGNTEAFF. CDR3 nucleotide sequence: TGTGCCAGCAGTTTGACAGGGAACACTGAAGCTTTCTTT.

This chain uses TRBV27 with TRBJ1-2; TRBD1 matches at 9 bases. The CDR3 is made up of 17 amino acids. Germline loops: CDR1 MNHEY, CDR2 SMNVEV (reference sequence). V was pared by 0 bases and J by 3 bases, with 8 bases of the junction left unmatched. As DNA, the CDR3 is TGTGCCAGCAGTTTATCGCGGGTGACAGGGGGACACTATGGCTACACCTTC. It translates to CASSLSRVTGGHYGYTF.

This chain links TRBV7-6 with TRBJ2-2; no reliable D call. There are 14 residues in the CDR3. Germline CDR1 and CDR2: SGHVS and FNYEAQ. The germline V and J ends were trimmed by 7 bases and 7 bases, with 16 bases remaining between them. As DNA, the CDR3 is TGTGCCAGCAAAATCGGAGTCCGTGACGGGGAGCTGTTTTTT. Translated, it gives CASKIGVRDGELFF.

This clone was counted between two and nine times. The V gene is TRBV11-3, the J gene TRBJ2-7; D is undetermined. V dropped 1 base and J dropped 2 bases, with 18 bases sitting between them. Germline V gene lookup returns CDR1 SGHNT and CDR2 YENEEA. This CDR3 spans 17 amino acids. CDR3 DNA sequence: TGTGCCAGCAGCTTAGGGAGCCTTATCCCGAATCCCTACGAGCAGTACTTC. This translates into CASSLGSLIPNPYEQYF.

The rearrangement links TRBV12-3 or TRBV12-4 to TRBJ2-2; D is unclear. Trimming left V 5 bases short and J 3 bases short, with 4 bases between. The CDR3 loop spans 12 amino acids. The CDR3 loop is CASSPDTGELFF. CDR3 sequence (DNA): TGTGCCAGCAGTCCGGACACCGGGGAGCTGTTTTTT.

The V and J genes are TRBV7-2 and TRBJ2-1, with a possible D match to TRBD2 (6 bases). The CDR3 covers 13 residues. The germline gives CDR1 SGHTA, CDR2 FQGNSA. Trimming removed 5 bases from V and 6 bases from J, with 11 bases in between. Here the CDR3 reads CASSDGSFNEQFF. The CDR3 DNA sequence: TGTGCCAGCAGCGACGGGAGCTTCAATGAGCAGTTCTTC. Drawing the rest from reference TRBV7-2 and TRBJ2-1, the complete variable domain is GAGVSQSPSNKVTEKGKDVELRCDPISGHTALYWYRQSLGQGLEFLIYFQGNSAPDKSGLPSDRFSAERTGGSVSTLTIQRTQQEDSAVYLCASSDGSFNEQFFGPGTRLTVL.